This T cell receptor beta chain was identified during a study of somatic mutations in cytotoxic T cells in rheumatoid arthritis. For the study at large: Flow sorting of some V beta antibody-stained T cells reached nearly 100% purity, with V beta1+ cells also TCRB-sequenced. Study-level results: Among rheumatoid arthritis patients and age-matched healthy controls, CD8+ T-cell clonality was not significantly different.

TCRdb's copy holds only in-frame clones and misses some; the assay was immunoSEQ multiplex PCR. The data show about 7,000 clones, roughly four fifths seen once. With respect to this clone: What it binds is unknown.

This CDR3 is built from 15 residues. Losses at the gene ends were 6 bases for V and 5 bases for J; bases not matched to a gene: 4. Per germline, CDR1 MGHDK and CDR2 SYGVNS. The receptor comes from an adult with rheumatoid arthritis. The sequenced sample consisted of CD8+ T cells sorted from blood. The chain uses TRBV25-1 and TRBJ2-2; 12 bases agree with TRBD2. The CDR3 region has the DNA TGTGCCAGCAGGCCAGGACTAGCGGGGACCGGGGAGCTGTTTTTT. Its protein product is CASRPGLAGTGELFF.